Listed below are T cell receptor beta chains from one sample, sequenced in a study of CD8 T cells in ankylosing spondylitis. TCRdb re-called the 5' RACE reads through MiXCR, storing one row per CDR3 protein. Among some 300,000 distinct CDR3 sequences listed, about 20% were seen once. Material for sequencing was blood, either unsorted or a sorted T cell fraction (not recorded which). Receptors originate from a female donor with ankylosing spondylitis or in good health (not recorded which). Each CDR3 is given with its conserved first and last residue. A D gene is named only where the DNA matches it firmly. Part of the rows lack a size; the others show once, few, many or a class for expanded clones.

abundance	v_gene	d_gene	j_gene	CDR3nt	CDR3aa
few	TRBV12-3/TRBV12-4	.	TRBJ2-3	TGTGCCAGCAGTTTAGATGAGGGCACAGATACGCAGTATTTT	CASSLDEGTDTQYF
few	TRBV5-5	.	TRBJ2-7	TGTGCCAGCACCCTGAGGGCAGAAACCTACGAGCAGTACTTC	CASTLRAETYEQYF
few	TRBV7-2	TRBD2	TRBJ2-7	TGTGCCAGCAGCTTAGAGGCGGGGGCCTACGAGCAGTACTTC	CASSLEAGAYEQYF
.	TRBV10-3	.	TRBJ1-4	TGTGCCATCAGTGAGCAACGGGGGAGGATCGGAAAACTGTTTTTT	CAISEQRGRIGKLFF
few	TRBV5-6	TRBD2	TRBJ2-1	TGTGCCAGCAGCTCCGCGGGAGTCGGCTACAATGAGCAGTTCTTC	CASSSAGVGYNEQFF
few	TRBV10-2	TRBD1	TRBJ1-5	TGCGCCAGCAGGGACAGGGAAGGTCAGCCCCAGCATTTT	CASRDREGQPQHF
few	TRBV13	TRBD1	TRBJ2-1	TGTGCCAGCAGCATAAGGGGACAGGTAGAATGGGAGCAGTTCTTC	CASSIRGQVEWEQFF
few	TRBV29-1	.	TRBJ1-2	TGCAGCGTTGACTTACGGAGTAGCTATGGCTACACCTTC	CSVDLRSSYGYTF
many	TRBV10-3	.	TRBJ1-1	TGTGCCATCAGACAGGAGAAGGGCACTGAAGCTTTCTTT	CAIRQEKGTEAFF
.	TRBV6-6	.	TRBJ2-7	TGTGCCAGCAGTTACAGCCGGGACCCTCTCGAGCAGTACTTC	CASSYSRDPLEQYF
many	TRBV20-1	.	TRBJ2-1	TGCAGTGCTACGGGCGATCAGAATGAGCAGTTCTTC	CSATGDQNEQFF
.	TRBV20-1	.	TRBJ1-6	TGCAGAGCTGGGGGGGCGCGGAGTTCACCCCTCCACTTT	CRAGGARSSPLHF
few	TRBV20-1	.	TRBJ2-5	TGCAGTGCTAGAGATCTGTACCAAGAGACCCAGTACTTC	CSARDLYQETQYF
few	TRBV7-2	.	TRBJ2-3	TGTGCCAGCAGCCTAGCGCGACTCGCAGATACGCAGTATTTT	CASSLARLADTQYF
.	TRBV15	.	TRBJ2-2	TGTGCCACCACCAGAGGACGTGAGAAGCGGCTGTTTTTT	CATTRGREKRLFF
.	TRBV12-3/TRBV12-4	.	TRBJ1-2	TGTGCCAGCAACCCGGGGTCGGACTATGGCTACACCTTC	CASNPGSDYGYTF
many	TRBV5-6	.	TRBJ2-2	TGTGCCAGCAGCTTGGTCAGCCCCGGGGAGCTGTTTTTT	CASSLVSPGELFF
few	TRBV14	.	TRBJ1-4	TGTGCCAGCAGCCGCGGGAATGAAAAACTGTTTTTT	CASSRGNEKLFF
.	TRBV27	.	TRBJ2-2	TGTGCCAGCAGTTTGGGGACTCTATCTTTGAACGCCGGGGAGCTGTTTTTT	CASSLGTLSLNAGELFF
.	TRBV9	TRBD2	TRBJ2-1	TGTGCCAGCAGCGTATTCGGACTAGCGGGACTAGTCGAGCAGTTCTTC	CASSVFGLAGLVEQFF
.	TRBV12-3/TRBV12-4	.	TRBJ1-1	TGTGCCAGCAGACCGACAGGAACGTTCACTGAAGCTTTCTTT	CASRPTGTFTEAFF
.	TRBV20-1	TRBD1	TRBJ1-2	TGCAGTGCTCCCACGACAGGGTTGGACTACACCTTC	CSAPTTGLDYTF
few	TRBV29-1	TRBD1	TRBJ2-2	TGCAGCGTTACAGGGGGTCCGAACACCGGGGAGCTGTTTTTT	CSVTGGPNTGELFF